This T cell receptor (beta chain) was captured in a study of identifying expanded T cells in peripheral blood. Notes on the study in general: Technical replicates showed approximately 1.2 changed clones; roughly two weeks 15 to 20; four weeks 19.

The table lists this clone with a count of one. The antigen is unknown. CDR1 is SGHTA and CDR2 is FQGTGA in the germline V gene. This CDR3 spans 14 amino acids. Trimming removed 5 bases at V and 1 base at J, with 11 bases between. Using immunoSEQ multiplex PCR, the repertoire was profiled, and TCRdb retains in-frame clones only, with some absent. The sample has about 91,000 clones; around nine tenths are singletons. This receptor was obtained from a person aged 18-69 years in good health. V gene TRBV7-3 combines with J gene TRBJ1-1, with D maybe TRBD1 (5 bases). Sequencing was performed on blood. CDR3 in amino acids: CASSLGASNTEAFF. DNA for the CDR3: TGTGCCAGCAGCCTCGGGGCATCGAACACTGAAGCTTTCTTT.